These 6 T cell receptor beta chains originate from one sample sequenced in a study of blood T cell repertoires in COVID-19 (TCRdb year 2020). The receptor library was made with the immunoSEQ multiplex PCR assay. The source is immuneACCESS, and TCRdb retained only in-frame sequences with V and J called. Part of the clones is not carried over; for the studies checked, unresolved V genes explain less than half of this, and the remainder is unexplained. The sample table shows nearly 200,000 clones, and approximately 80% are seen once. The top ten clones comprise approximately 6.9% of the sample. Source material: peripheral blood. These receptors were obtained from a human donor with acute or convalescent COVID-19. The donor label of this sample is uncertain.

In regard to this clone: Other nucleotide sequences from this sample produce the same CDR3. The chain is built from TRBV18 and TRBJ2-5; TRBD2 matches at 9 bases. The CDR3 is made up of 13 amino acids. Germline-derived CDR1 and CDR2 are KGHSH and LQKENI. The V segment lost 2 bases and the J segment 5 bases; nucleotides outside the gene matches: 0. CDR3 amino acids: CASSPGLAETQYF. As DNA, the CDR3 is TGTGCCAGCTCACCAGGACTAGCGGAGACCCAGTACTTC.

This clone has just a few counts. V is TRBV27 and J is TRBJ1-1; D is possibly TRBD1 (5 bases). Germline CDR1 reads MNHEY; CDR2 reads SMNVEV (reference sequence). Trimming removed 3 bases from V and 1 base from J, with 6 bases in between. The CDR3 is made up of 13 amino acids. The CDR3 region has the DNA TGTGCCAGCAGTTTGGGGCAGAACACTGAAGCTTTCTTT. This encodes CASSLGQNTEAFF.

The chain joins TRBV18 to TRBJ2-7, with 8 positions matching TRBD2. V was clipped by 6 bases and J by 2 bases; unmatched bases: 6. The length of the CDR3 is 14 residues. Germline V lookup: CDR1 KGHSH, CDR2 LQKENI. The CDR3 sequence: CASSTAGEAYEQYF. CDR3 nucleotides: TGTGCCAGCTCCACAGCGGGGGAGGCCTACGAGCAGTACTTC.

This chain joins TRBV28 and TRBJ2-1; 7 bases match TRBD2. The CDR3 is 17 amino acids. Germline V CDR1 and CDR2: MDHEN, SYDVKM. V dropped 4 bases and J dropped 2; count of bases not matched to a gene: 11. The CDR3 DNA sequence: TGTGCCAGCAGTTCCTCTATGGGGGGAGGGACCTACAATGAGCAGTTCTTC. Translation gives CASSSSMGGGTYNEQFF.

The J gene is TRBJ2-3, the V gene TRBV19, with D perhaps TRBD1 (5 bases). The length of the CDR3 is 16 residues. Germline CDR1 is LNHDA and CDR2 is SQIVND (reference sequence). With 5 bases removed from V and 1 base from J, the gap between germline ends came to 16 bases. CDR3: CASSPLTVPGTDTQYF. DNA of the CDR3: TGTGCCAGTAGTCCATTGACAGTGCCGGGCACAGATACGCAGTATTTT.

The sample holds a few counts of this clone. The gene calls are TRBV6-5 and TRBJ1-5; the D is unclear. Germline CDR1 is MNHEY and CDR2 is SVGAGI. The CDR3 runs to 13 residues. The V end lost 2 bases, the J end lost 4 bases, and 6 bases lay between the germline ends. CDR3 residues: CASSYDENQPQHF. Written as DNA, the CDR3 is TGTGCCAGCAGTTACGATGAGAATCAGCCCCAGCATTTT.